The TCR beta chain under discussion was sequenced for a study of T cells in Graves' hyperthyroidism and ophthalmopathy. Turning to the study itself: Peripheral blood specimens were obtained at initial diagnosis, prior to any treatment.

In this sample, this clonotype turned up many times. Antigen: not known. Amplification yielded TCR beta CDR3 regions, with RNA transcripts as the source. HTBI primers were used for first-round RT-PCR of the TCR CDR3. TCRdb redid the calling of the multiplex PCR reads with MiXCR, one entry per CDR3 protein. The repertoire consists of more than 300,000 distinct CDR3 sequences, with less than 20% occurring once and the leading ten covering 40%. V gave up 4 bases and J gave up 5 bases; unmatched junction bases: 11. The length of the CDR3 is 16 residues. Study-wide findings and caveats: Ophthalmopathy could be told apart from stable hyperthyroidism with a 13 V-J model.

The TCR was taken from a young man with Graves' ophthalmopathy. Sequences were obtained from blood. The genes are TRBV12-3 or TRBV12-4 and TRBJ2-3; 8 bases fit TRBD1. For the CDR3, the DNA is TGTGCCAGCAGTTCCCTCGGACAGGGCGGTTTAGATACGCAGTATTTT. Its protein is CASSSLGQGGLDTQYF.